Shown below are 11 T cell receptor beta chains from a single sample sequenced in a study of T cell changes during pregnancy in multiple sclerosis. Sequencing was performed with immunoSEQ multiplex PCR; in TCRdb, only in-frame clones are kept and a portion is missing. The sample lists approximately 100,000 clones; approximately 94% were seen once. This specimen was peripheral blood, taken before pregnancy. All receptors come from a female donor with multiple sclerosis, enrolled in a pregnancy study.

The genes are TRBV5-1 and TRBJ2-3; 7 nucleotides line up with TRBD2. The CDR3 is 15 residues long. From germline, CDR1 is SGHRS and CDR2 YFSETQ. Trimming cost V 1 base and J 3 bases; bases outside gene matches: 5. The CDR3 sequence is CASSLSGGSTDTQYF. In DNA, the CDR3 is TGCGCCAGCAGCTTGTCGGGCGGGAGTACAGATACGCAGTATTTT.

The genes are TRBV5-1 and TRBJ2-3; 8 bases agree with TRBD1. Germline V lookup: CDR1 SGHRS, CDR2 YFSETQ. J gave up 2 bases and V 4 bases, and 3 bases lay outside the gene matches. The CDR3 covers 14 residues. The CDR3: CASSLDRATDTQYF. The CDR3 DNA is TGCGCCAGCAGCCTGGACAGGGCCACAGATACGCAGTATTTT.

The J gene is TRBJ2-1, the V gene TRBV13, with a weak D call TRBD2 (5 bases). Trimming removed 5 bases from V and 13 bases from J, with 24 bases in between. Germline assignment: CDR1 PRHDT and CDR2 FYEKMQ (reference sequence). This CDR3 is built from 15 residues. As DNA, the CDR3 is TGTGCCAGCAGCACGGACTTGTCGCCCCCCAGGAAACAGTTCTTC. Its protein is CASSTDLSPPRKQFF.

The chain has TRBV4-3 and TRBJ2-4; perhaps TRBD2 as D (6 bases). Trimming took off 0 bases at V and 5 bases at J, with 14 bases between the two ends. The germline V gene has CDR1 LGHNA and CDR2 YSLEER. CDR3 size: 16 residues. CDR3 sequence reads: CASSQDGGMGENIQYF. Here the CDR3 DNA reads TGCGCCAGCAGCCAAGATGGCGGGATGGGCGAAAACATTCAGTACTTC.

The genes are TRBV5-1 and TRBJ2-7, with TRBD2 matching 10 bases. CDR3 length: 15 amino acids. The trim removed 2 bases at V and 4 bases at J, leaving 6 bases unmatched. CDR1 and CDR2 (germline): SGHRS, YFSETQ. Written as DNA, the CDR3 is TGCGCCAGCAGCTTCGGGACTAGCGTAAGTTACGAGCAGTACTTC. Translation: CASSFGTSVSYEQYF.

V and J are TRBV27 and TRBJ1-4; 9 nucleotides line up with TRBD1. Germline V gene lookup returns CDR1 MNHEY and CDR2 SMNVEV (reference sequence). The CDR3 extends over 15 amino acids. V trimming: 6 bases; J trimming: 5 bases; junction bases outside the gene matches: 7. This CDR3 reads CASSPSGTGNEKLFF. The CDR3 DNA follows: TGTGCCAGCAGCCCTAGTGGGACAGGGAATGAAAAACTGTTTTTT.

The chain carries TRBV5-6 and TRBJ2-1; TRBD2 matches at 8 bases. CDR3 length: 16 amino acids. Germline V CDR1 and CDR2: SGHDT, YYEEEE. J lost 9 bases, V lost 0 bases, and 11 bases had no gene match. The DNA of the CDR3 is TGTGCCAGCAGCTTGGGGACTAGCAAGTTCCTCGGTGAGCAGTTCTTC. Encoded protein: CASSLGTSKFLGEQFF.

This chain connects TRBV11-2 to TRBJ1-1; D not resolved. Per the germline V gene, CDR1 is SGHAT and CDR2 is FQNNGV. Trimming removed 5 bases from V and 1 base from J, with 17 bases in between. CDR3 size: 16 residues. CDR3 region: CASSPGAALRNTEAFF. The CDR3 nucleotides are TGTGCCAGCAGCCCAGGAGCGGCACTCAGGAACACTGAAGCTTTCTTT.

This rearrangement joins TRBV12-5 to TRBJ1-1; D gene uncertain. The CDR3 sequence is 10 residues long. V was cut by 7 bases and J by 5 bases, with 5 bases left in between. The germline gives CDR1 LGHNT, CDR2 FRNRAP. The DNA of the CDR3 is TGTGCTAGTGCCCGTACTGAAGCTTTCTTT. As protein: CASARTEAFF.

The chain combines TRBV4-3 with TRBJ1-4, with unresolved D. Germline loops: CDR1 LGHNA, CDR2 YSLEER. The CDR3 covers 17 residues. The germline V and J ends were trimmed by 4 bases and 0 bases, with 15 bases remaining between them. As DNA, the CDR3 is TGCGCCAGCAGCCTAAGGCCTAGACTGACAACTAATGAAAAACTGTTTTTT. Amino acid sequence: CASSLRPRLTTNEKLFF.

This chain links TRBV15 with TRBJ2-7, with 9 bases fitting TRBD2. Germline V CDR1 and CDR2: LNHNV, YYDKDF (reference sequence). This CDR3 spans 12 amino acids. Losses at the gene ends were 11 bases for V and 5 bases for J; bases not matched to a gene: 7. The DNA of the CDR3 is TGTGCCCAGGGCGGGAGGGCCGACGAGCAGTACTTC. As protein: CAQGGRADEQYF.